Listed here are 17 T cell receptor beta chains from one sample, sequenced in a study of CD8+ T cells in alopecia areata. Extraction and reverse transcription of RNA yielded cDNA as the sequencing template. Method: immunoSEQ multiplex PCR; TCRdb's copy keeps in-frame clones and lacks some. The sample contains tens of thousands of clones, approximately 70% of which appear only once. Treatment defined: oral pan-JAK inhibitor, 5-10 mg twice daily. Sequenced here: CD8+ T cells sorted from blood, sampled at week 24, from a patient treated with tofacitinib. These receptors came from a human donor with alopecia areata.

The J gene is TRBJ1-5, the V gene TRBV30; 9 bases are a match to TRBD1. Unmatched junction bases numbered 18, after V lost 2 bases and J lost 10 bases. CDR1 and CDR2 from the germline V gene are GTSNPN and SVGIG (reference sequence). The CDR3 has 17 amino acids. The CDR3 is CAWSPTPGQGNLVPQHF. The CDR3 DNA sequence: TGTGCCTGGAGTCCCACACCGGGACAGGGAAATTTAGTCCCCCAGCATTTT.

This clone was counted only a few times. The CDR3 DNA follows: TGCAGCGTTGAAGATCTAAGGGACGGATTAAACATTCAGTACTTC. It codes for CSVEDLRDGLNIQYF. The chain combines TRBV29-1 with TRBJ2-4; the D call may be TRBD1 or TRBD2 (5 bases each). Trimming pared 0 bases from V and 6 bases from J, leaving 15 bases between. In germline, CDR1 is SQVTM, CDR2 ANQGSEA. The CDR3 spans 15 residues.

The CDR3 sequence: CASSLAPGDNEKLFF. In DNA, the CDR3 is TGCGCCAGCAGCTTGGCCCCAGGAGATAATGAAAAACTGTTTTTT. The chain couples TRBV5-1 to TRBJ1-4; D unclear. Trimming cost V 0 bases and J 4 bases, with 10 bases left between them. This CDR3 is 15 amino acids long. Germline CDR1 and CDR2: SGHRS and YFSETQ.

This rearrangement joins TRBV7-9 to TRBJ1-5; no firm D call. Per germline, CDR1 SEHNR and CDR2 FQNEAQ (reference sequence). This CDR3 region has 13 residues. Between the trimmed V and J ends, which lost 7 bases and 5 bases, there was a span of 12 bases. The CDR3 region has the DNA TGTGCCAGCAACTCACACGGAGATCAGCCCCAGCATTTT. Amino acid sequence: CASNSHGDQPQHF.

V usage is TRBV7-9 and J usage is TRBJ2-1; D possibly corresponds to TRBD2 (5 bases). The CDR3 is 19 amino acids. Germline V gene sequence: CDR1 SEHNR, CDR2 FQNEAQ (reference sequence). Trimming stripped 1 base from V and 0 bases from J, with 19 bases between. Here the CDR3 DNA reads TGTGCCAGCAGCTTAGTATGGTTCGTGGACTCTAGCTCCTACAATGAGCAGTTCTTC. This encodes CASSLVWFVDSSSYNEQFF.

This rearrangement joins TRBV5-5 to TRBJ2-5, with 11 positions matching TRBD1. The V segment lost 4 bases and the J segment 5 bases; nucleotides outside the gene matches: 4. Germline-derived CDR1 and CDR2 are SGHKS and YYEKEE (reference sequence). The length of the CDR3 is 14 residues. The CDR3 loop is CASSEDRGRETQYF. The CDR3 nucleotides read TGTGCCAGCAGCGAGGACAGGGGGCGGGAGACCCAGTACTTC.

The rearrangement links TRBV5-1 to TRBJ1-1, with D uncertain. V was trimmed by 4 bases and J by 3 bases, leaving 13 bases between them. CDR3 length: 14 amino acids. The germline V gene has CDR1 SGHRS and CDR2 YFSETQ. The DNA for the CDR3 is TGCGCCAGCAGCCTGCAAACTTGGTACACTGAAGCTTTCTTT. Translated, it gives CASSLQTWYTEAFF.

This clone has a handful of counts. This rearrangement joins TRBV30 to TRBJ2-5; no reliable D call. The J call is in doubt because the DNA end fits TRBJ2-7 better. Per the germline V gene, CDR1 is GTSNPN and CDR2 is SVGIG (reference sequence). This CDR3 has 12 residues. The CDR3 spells CAWGTYSYEQYF. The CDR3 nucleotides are TGTGCCTGGGGAACGTATTCCTACGAGCAGTACTTC.

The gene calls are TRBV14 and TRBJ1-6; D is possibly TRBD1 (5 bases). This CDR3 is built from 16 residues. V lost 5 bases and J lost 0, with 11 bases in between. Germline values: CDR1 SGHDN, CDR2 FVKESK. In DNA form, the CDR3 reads TGTGCCAGCAGCAAAAGACAGAGCTCCTATAATTCACCCCTCCACTTT. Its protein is CASSKRQSSYNSPLHF.

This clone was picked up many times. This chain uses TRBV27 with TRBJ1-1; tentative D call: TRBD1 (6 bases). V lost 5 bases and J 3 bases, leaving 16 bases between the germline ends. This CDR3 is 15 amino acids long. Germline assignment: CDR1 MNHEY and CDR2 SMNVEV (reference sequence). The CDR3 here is CASSPSTGTYTEAFF. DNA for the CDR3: TGTGCCAGCAGTCCTTCGACAGGCACCTACACTGAAGCTTTCTTT.

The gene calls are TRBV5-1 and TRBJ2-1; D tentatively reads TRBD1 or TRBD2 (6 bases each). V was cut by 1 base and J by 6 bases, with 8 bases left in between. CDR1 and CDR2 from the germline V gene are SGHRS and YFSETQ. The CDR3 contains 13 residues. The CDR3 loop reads CASSLPGANEQFF. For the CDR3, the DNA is TGCGCCAGCAGCTTGCCGGGGGCCAATGAGCAGTTCTTC.

In nucleotides, the CDR3 is TGCGCCAGCAGCCAAGATCGCATGGTGAACACTGAAGCTTTCTTT. It yields the protein CASSQDRMVNTEAFF. V gene TRBV4-3 combines with J gene TRBJ1-1; no clear D. Trimming stripped 0 bases from V and 0 bases from J, with 8 bases between. Per germline, CDR1 LGHNA and CDR2 YSLEER. The CDR3 spans 15 residues.

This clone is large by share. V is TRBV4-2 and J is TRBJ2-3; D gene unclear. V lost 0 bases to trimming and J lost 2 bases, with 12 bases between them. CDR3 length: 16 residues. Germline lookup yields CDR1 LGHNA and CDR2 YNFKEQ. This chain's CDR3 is CASSQDPTSPTDTQYF. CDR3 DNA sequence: TGTGCCAGCAGCCAAGACCCGACAAGCCCCACAGATACGCAGTATTTT.

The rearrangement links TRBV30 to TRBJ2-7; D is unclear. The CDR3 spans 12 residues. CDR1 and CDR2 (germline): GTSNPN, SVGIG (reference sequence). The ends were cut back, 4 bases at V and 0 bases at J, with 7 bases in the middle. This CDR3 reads CAWKGSSYEQYF. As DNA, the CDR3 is TGTGCCTGGAAAGGAAGCTCCTACGAGCAGTACTTC.

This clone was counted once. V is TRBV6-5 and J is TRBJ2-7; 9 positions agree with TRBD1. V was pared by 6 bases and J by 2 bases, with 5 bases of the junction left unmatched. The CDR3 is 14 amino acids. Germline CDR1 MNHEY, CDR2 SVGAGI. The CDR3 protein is CASRDRGLPYEQYF. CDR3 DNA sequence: TGTGCCAGCAGGGACAGGGGTCTCCCCTACGAGCAGTACTTC.

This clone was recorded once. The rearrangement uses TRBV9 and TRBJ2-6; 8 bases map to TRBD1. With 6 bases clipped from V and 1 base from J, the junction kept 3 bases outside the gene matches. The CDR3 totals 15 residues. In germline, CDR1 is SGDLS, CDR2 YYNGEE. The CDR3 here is CASTGGASGANVLTF. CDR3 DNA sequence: TGTGCCAGCACAGGGGGCGCTTCTGGGGCCAACGTCCTGACTTTC. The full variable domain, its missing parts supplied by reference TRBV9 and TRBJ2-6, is DSGVTQTPKHLITATGQRVTLRCSPRSGDLSVYWYQQSLDQGLQFLIQYYNGEERAKGNILERFSAQQFPDLHSELNLSSLELGDSALYFCASTGGASGANVLTFGAGSRLTVL.

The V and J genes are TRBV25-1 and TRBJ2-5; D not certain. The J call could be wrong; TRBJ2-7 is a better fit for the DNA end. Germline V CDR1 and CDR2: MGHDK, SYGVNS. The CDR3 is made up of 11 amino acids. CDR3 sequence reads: CASSEFREQYF. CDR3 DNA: TGTGCCAGCAGTGAGTTTCGCGAGCAGTACTTC.